The sequence of this T cell receptor beta chain was determined in a study of T cell repertoires in aging, cancer and after chemotherapy. Study-wide context: Pre- and post-chemotherapy samples were paired from glioblastoma patients treated with temozolomide-based therapy.

Trimming removed 0 bases at V and 6 bases at J, with 6 bases between. Germline V gene lookup returns CDR1 MNHEY and CDR2 SVGEGT. The CDR3 runs 13 residues. Only a few counts were recorded for this clonotype. Multiplex touch-down PCR with TRB-A/B primers amplified rearranged V-D-J TRB sequences. TCRdb reanalysed the multiplex PCR reads using MiXCR and keeps one entry per CDR3 protein. The sample yields about 21,000 distinct CDR3 sequences, roughly 35% seen once. Peripheral blood genomic DNA, not sorted cells or RNA, was the template. V usage is TRBV6-2 or TRBV6-3 and J usage is TRBJ2-1, with D uncertain. The receptor comes from a human donor with a solid tumor. The sample consisted of blood. The CDR3 is CASSYSNSNEQFF. The CDR3 DNA follows: TGTGCCAGCAGTTACTCGAACAGCAATGAGCAGTTCTTC.